The rows below give T cell receptor beta chains drawn from one sample of a study of T cell responses to AZD1222 COVID-19 vaccine. Generated by immunoSEQ multiplex PCR, the TCRdb table keeps only in-frame clones and is missing some. This sample's table reports more than 110,000 clones. The sequenced sample consisted of peripheral blood. The receptors were sampled from an adult in good health. CDR3s include the opening cysteine and the closing phenylalanine or tryptophan. D genes are given only for firm matches.

D gene	V gene	J gene	CDR3 protein	CDR3 DNA
NA	TRBV30	TRBJ1-2	CAWSQGRGANYGYTF	TGTGCCTGGAGTCAGGGGCGGGGAGCTAACTATGGCTACACCTTC
NA	TRBV19	TRBJ1-5	CASRTGIGSNQPQHF	TGTGCCAGTAGGACCGGGATTGGTAGCAATCAGCCCCAGCATTTT
NA	TRBV2	TRBJ1-1	CASTRDMNTEAFF	TGTGCCAGCACCCGGGACATGAACACTGAAGCTTTCTTT
TRBD1	TRBV27	TRBJ1-1	CASSAPGQGMNTEAFF	TGTGCCAGCAGTGCCCCGGGACAGGGCATGAACACTGAAGCTTTCTTT
NA	TRBV4-1	TRBJ2-1	CASSQPRSATSFNEQFF	TGCGCCAGCAGCCAACCTCGGTCGGCCACCTCTTTCAATGAGCAGTTCTTC
TRBD1	TRBV11-2	TRBJ1-2	CASSPGTGDYGYTF	TGTGCCAGCAGCCCTGGCACAGGGGACTATGGCTACACCTTC
NA	TRBV3-1/TRBV3-2	TRBJ2-1	CASSQNPEGGSEQFF	TGTGCCAGCAGCCAGAACCCCGAGGGCGGAAGTGAGCAGTTCTTC
NA	TRBV28	TRBJ2-5	CASSYPGQTQETQYF	TGTGCCAGCAGTTACCCGGGACAAACGCAAGAGACCCAGTACTTC
NA	TRBV5-1	TRBJ2-7	CASSLGNEQYF	TGCGCCAGCAGCTTGGGGAACGAGCAGTACTTC
TRBD1	TRBV19	TRBJ2-3	CASSPRTTGGRTDTQYF	TGTGCCAGTAGTCCCCGCACAACAGGGGGTCGCACAGATACGCAGTATTTT
TRBD1	TRBV5-6	TRBJ1-2	CASSPDRDTNYGYTF	TGTGCCAGCAGCCCGGACAGGGATACTAACTATGGCTACACCTTC
NA	TRBV15	TRBJ1-1	CATSRDRFEAFF	TGTGCCACCAGCAGAGATCGTTTTGAAGCTTTCTTT
NA	TRBV2	TRBJ1-1	CASSLGREVEAFF	TGTGCCAGCAGTTTGGGCCGAGAGGTTGAAGCTTTCTTT
TRBD1	TRBV19	TRBJ2-3	CASKDRAGGEGDTQYF	TGTGCCAGTAAGGACCGGGCAGGGGGCGAGGGAGATACGCAGTATTTT
NA	TRBV3-1/TRBV3-2	TRBJ2-1	CASSQAQSYNEQFF	TGTGCCAGCAGCCAAGCTCAGTCCTACAATGAGCAGTTCTTC
NA	TRBV4-3	TRBJ1-6	CASSQAEGGRSPLHF	TGCGCCAGCAGCCAAGCAGAAGGAGGTCGTTCACCCCTCCACTTT
TRBD1	TRBV10-2	TRBJ1-6	CASSETGTGVNISPLHF	TGCGCCAGCAGTGAGACCGGGACAGGGGTAAATATTTCACCCCTCCACTTT
NA	TRBV6-4	TRBJ1-1	CASRQGSGSEAFF	TGTGCCAGCAGGCAGGGCAGTGGGTCTGAAGCTTTCTTT
NA	TRBV30	TRBJ1-2	CAWSVLGKNYGYTF	TGTGCCTGGAGTGTACTAGGGAAGAACTATGGCTACACCTTC
TRBD1	TRBV7-9	TRBJ1-1	CASYRDRGRIIPEAFF	TGTGCCAGTTACCGGGACAGGGGGCGCATTATTCCTGAAGCTTTCTTT
TRBD2	TRBV7-2	TRBJ2-2	CASSLVWVGGGATGELFF	TGTGCCAGCAGCTTAGTGTGGGTTGGCGGGGGGGCCACCGGGGAGCTGTTTTTT
NA	TRBV30	TRBJ1-4	CAWTVQTNEKLFF	TGTGCCTGGACAGTCCAAACTAATGAAAAACTGTTTTTT
TRBD1	TRBV19	TRBJ1-4	CASRRTGDNEKLFF	TGTGCCAGTAGGCGGACAGGGGATAATGAAAAACTGTTTTTT
TRBD1	TRBV6-5	TRBJ2-7	CASSTGTGSYEQYF	TGTGCCAGCAGTACGGGGACAGGTTCCTACGAGCAGTACTTC
TRBD1	TRBV6-5	TRBJ2-7	CASSYSQGAYEQYF	TGTGCCAGCAGTTACTCTCAGGGGGCATACGAGCAGTACTTC
TRBD2	TRBV5-6	TRBJ2-1	CASSLPSGRRINEQFF	TGTGCCAGCAGCTTGCCTAGCGGGCGTCGCATCAATGAGCAGTTCTTC
NA	TRBV27	TRBJ1-2	CASRGDTRGYGYTF	TGTGCCAGCAGGGGGGACACAAGGGGCTATGGCTACACCTTC
NA	TRBV15	TRBJ2-1	CATSTRGDEQFF	TGTGCCACCAGCACCAGGGGGGATGAGCAGTTCTTC
NA	TRBV10-1	TRBJ2-3	CASSESAGRVYF	TGCGCCAGCAGTGAGTCCGCAGGGCGGGTGTATTTT
TRBD1	TRBV18	TRBJ2-1	CASSLDGQGANNEQFF	TGTGCCAGCTCACTTGACGGACAGGGGGCGAACAATGAGCAGTTCTTC
TRBD1	TRBV7-8	TRBJ1-5	CASSFHGTGGIQPQHF	TGTGCCAGCAGCTTTCACGGGACAGGGGGCATTCAGCCCCAGCATTTT
TRBD1	TRBV6-5	TRBJ1-5	CASSPDRAGQPQHF	TGTGCCAGCAGCCCGGACAGGGCTGGACAGCCCCAGCATTTT
TRBD1	TRBV7-7	TRBJ1-2	CASSLNLGDSYGYTF	TGTGCCAGCAGCTTAAACTTAGGGGACAGCTATGGCTACACCTTC
NA	TRBV27	TRBJ1-1	CASSLWGTEAFF	TGTGCCAGCAGTTTATGGGGGACTGAAGCTTTCTTT
TRBD1	TRBV9	TRBJ2-1	CASSPPTGSSYNEQFF	TGTGCCAGCAGCCCACCGACAGGGAGCTCCTACAATGAGCAGTTCTTC
TRBD2	TRBV19	TRBJ2-1	CASSGLAANNEQFF	TGTGCCAGTTCGGGACTAGCGGCCAACAATGAGCAGTTCTTC
NA	TRBV5-1	TRBJ1-2	CASSLLPEGSYGYTF	TGCGCCAGCAGCTTGTTACCGGAGGGAAGCTATGGCTACACCTTC
TRBD1	TRBV28	TRBJ2-3	CASSSTRQGAQGDTQYF	TGTGCCAGCAGCTCCACCCGGCAGGGGGCGCAGGGAGATACGCAGTATTTT
NA	TRBV7-6	TRBJ1-6	CASSSLNSPLHF	TGTGCCAGCAGCTCTCTGAATTCACCCCTCCACTTT
TRBD1	TRBV19	TRBJ1-1	CASSFPHDRADDTEAFF	TGTGCCAGTAGTTTCCCCCACGACAGGGCGGATGACACTGAAGCTTTCTTT
NA	TRBV6-5	TRBJ2-3	CASRAVGTDTQYF	TGTGCCAGCAGGGCTGTGGGAACAGATACGCAGTATTTT
TRBD1	TRBV11-3	TRBJ1-1	CASSSWGQGETEAFF	TGTGCCAGCAGCTCGTGGGGACAGGGAGAAACTGAAGCTTTCTTT
NA	TRBV27	TRBJ1-5	CASSPLRGARASNQPQHF	TGTGCCAGCAGTCCCCTTCGCGGGGCCCGGGCGAGCAATCAGCCCCAGCATTTT
TRBD2	TRBV11-2	TRBJ2-1	CASSLAGGIYNEQFF	TGTGCCAGCAGCTTAGCGGGGGGTATCTACAATGAGCAGTTCTTC
NA	TRBV9	TRBJ2-7	CASSVDGNFYEQYF	TGTGCCAGCAGCGTAGATGGCAACTTCTACGAGCAGTACTTC
TRBD1	TRBV6-1	TRBJ2-5	CASSEGWGQQETQYF	TGTGCCAGCAGTGAAGGGTGGGGACAGCAAGAGACCCAGTACTTC
TRBD1	TRBV18	TRBJ2-7	CASSPDLDRGLEQYF	TGTGCCAGCTCACCAGACCTTGACAGGGGGCTCGAGCAGTACTTC
TRBD1	TRBV18	TRBJ2-1	CASSPPTRDRGVRGEQFF	TGTGCCAGCTCACCACCGACCCGGGACAGGGGGGTCAGAGGTGAGCAGTTCTTC